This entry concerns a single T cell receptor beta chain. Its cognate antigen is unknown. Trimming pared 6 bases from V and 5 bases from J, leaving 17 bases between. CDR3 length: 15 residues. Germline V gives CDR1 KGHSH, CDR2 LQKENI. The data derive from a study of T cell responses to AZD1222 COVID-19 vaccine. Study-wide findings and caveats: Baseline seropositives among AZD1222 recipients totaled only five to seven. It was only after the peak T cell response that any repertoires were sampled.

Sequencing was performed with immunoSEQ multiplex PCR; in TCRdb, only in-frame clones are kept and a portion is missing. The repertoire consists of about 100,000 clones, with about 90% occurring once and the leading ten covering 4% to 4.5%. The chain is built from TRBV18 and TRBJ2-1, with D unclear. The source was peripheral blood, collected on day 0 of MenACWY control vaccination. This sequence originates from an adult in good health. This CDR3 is CASSPKEDWHNEQFF. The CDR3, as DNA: TGTGCCAGCTCCCCTAAAGAGGATTGGCACAATGAGCAGTTCTTC.